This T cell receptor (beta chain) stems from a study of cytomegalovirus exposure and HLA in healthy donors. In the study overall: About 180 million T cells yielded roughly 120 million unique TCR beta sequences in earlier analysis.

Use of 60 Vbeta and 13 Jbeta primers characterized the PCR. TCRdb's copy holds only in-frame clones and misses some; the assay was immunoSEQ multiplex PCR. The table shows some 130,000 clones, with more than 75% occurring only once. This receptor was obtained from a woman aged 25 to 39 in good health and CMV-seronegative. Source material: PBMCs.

The CDR3 sequence: CSVGVDYKSSYEQYF. CDR3 nucleotides: TGCAGCGTCGGAGTCGATTACAAGAGCTCCTACGAGCAGTACTTC. The rearrangement links TRBV29-1 to TRBJ2-7; D unresolved. V was clipped by 6 bases and J by 0 bases, with 18 bases between them. This CDR3 spans 15 amino acids. The germline CDR1 and CDR2 sequences are SQVTM and ANQGSEA.